These 30 T cell receptor beta chains were sequenced from one sample in a study of OX40 agonist ivuxolimab in advanced cancers. Library generation was performed with the immunoSEQ multiplex PCR assay. In TCRdb, the immuneACCESS table is reduced to in-frame sequences with V and J assigned. These tables do not hold every clone; where another copy was compared, an unresolved V gene accounts for under half, and the others remain unexplained. Here the sample has approximately 44,000 clones; 85% to 95% occur a single time. Of the sample, roughly 15% is held by the ten largest clones. The sample was CD4+ or CD8+ T cells sorted from blood, taken in a trial of the OX40 agonist ivuxolimab. These receptors all stem from an adult with an advanced solid tumor such as melanoma, head and neck, liver or kidney cancer.

The V gene is TRBV28, the J gene TRBJ2-3; the match to TRBD2 covers 7 bases. Germline V gene data show CDR1 as MDHEN and CDR2 as SYDVKM. J gave up 2 bases and V 5 bases, and 7 bases lay outside the gene matches. This CDR3 has 15 residues. The CDR3 sequence is CASSPGGGVTDTQYF. The DNA of the CDR3 is TGTGCCAGCAGTCCCGGTGGGGGGGTCACAGATACGCAGTATTTT.

The V and J genes are TRBV7-9 and TRBJ2-4; D remains unclear. The V end was cut by 0 bases, the J end by 2 bases, with 11 bases between. The CDR3 has 16 amino acids. Germline V gene sequence: CDR1 SEHNR, CDR2 FQNEAQ (reference sequence). The CDR3 DNA sequence: TGTGCCAGCAGCTTAGCCGGTAGTGGCCCCAAAAACATTCAGTACTTC. Protein product: CASSLAGSGPKNIQYF.

The chain is built from TRBV28 and TRBJ2-7; 10 bases agree with TRBD2. V lost 2 bases to trimming and J lost 7 bases; unmatched junction nucleotides: 5. This CDR3 spans 14 amino acids. Germline CDR1 MDHEN, CDR2 SYDVKM. CDR3 in DNA: TGTGCCAGCAGTTTAGTAGCGGGGGGCACGGAGCAGTACTTC. Translation gives CASSLVAGGTEQYF. Drawing the rest from reference TRBV28 and TRBJ2-7, the complete variable domain is DVKVTQSSRYLVKRTGEKVFLECVQDMDHENMFWYRQDPGLGLRLIYFSYDVKMKEKGDIPEGYSVSREKKERFSLILESASTNQTSMYLCASSLVAGGTEQYFGPGTRLTVT.

Here the CDR3 DNA reads TGTGCCAGCAGCCTCTACCTAGCGAACCAAGAGACCCAGTACTTC. Translated: CASSLYLANQETQYF. This sequence joins TRBV7-8 and TRBJ2-5, with a possible D match to TRBD2 (6 bases). The CDR3 totals 15 residues. V dropped 5 bases and J dropped 0 bases, with 13 bases sitting between them. Germline loops: CDR1 SGHVS, CDR2 FQNEAQ.

V and J are TRBV11-2 and TRBJ2-4; no firm D call. Trimming took off 0 bases at V and 6 bases at J, with 18 bases between the two ends. The CDR3 contains 17 residues. Germline CDR1 SGHAT, CDR2 FQNNGV. The chain's CDR3 is CASSLDDLDSVGNIQYF. CDR3 coding DNA: TGTGCCAGCAGCTTAGACGACCTGGATTCTGTCGGAAACATTCAGTACTTC.

This chain connects TRBV28 to TRBJ1-6, with D uncertain. The V end was cut by 2 bases, the J end by 4 bases, with 3 bases between. Germline V gene lookup returns CDR1 MDHEN and CDR2 SYDVKM. The CDR3 totals 13 residues. CDR3: CASSLSYNSPLHF. DNA for the CDR3: TGTGCCAGCAGTTTAAGTTATAATTCACCCCTCCACTTT.

V usage is TRBV28 and J usage is TRBJ2-7, with D hard to call. The CDR3 has 11 residues. Trimming removed 3 bases at V and 3 bases at J, with 3 bases between. The germline gives CDR1 MDHEN, CDR2 SYDVKM. The CDR3 DNA sequence: TGTGCCAGCAGTTTTAACTACGAGCAGTACTTC. It codes for CASSFNYEQYF.

CDR3: CASSTRPLSYEQYF. The CDR3 DNA sequence: TGTGCCAGCAGCACCCGACCACTTTCCTACGAGCAGTACTTC. The genes are TRBV7-2 and TRBJ2-7, with D unresolved. This CDR3 is 14 amino acids long. The V end was cut by 5 bases, the J end by 1 base, with 12 bases between. Germline V gene data show CDR1 as SGHTA and CDR2 as FQGNSA.

The J gene is TRBJ2-3, the V gene TRBV7-2; D ambiguous. CDR1 SGHTA and CDR2 FQGNSA come from the germline V gene. V was shortened by 4 bases and J by 5 bases, with 13 bases between the two germline ends. There are 14 residues in the CDR3. CDR3 amino acids: CASSWGRVRDTQYF. The CDR3 DNA reads TGTGCCAGCAGCTGGGGTAGGGTCCGAGATACGCAGTATTTT.

This chain joins TRBV23-1 and TRBJ2-3; D might be TRBD2 (5 bases). TRBV23-1 is classed as an ORF, of uncertain function. V was cut by 4 bases and J by 4 bases, with 9 bases left in between. The length of the CDR3 is 13 residues. The DNA for the CDR3 is TGCGCCAGCAGTCGTATGGGAGCAGATACGCAGTATTTT. This gives the protein CASSRMGADTQYF.

This rearrangement joins TRBV29-1 to TRBJ2-1, with 8 bases matching TRBD2. The CDR3 consists of 13 residues. V shed 8 bases and J 7 bases; nucleotides not matched to a gene: 10. Germline V gene data show CDR1 as SQVTM and CDR2 as ANQGSEA. CDR3 loop: CSSTGTSINEQFF. The DNA of the CDR3 is TGCAGCTCTACCGGGACTAGTATAAATGAGCAGTTCTTC.

The chain links TRBV28 to TRBJ1-2, with D possibly being TRBD1 (6 bases). V lost 3 bases and J lost 0, with 14 bases in between. The CDR3 sequence is 16 residues long. Germline values: CDR1 MDHEN, CDR2 SYDVKM. The CDR3 region is CASSLGLGASNYGYTF. The CDR3 DNA is TGTGCCAGCAGTTTGGGTCTGGGGGCTTCTAACTATGGCTACACCTTC.

The rearrangement uses TRBV27 and TRBJ2-1; D perhaps matches TRBD1 (5 bases). The V gene lost 2 bases and the J gene lost 1 base, with 9 bases spanning the gap. The CDR3 length is 15 residues. Germline V gene sequence: CDR1 MNHEY, CDR2 SMNVEV (reference sequence). CDR3 DNA sequence: TGTGCCAGCAGTTTACAGGGTCTTTCCTACAATGAGCAGTTCTTC. Amino acids: CASSLQGLSYNEQFF.

Comment on this clone: Other DNA sequences from this sample encode an identical CDR3 as well. The rearrangement uses TRBV27 and TRBJ2-7; 8 bases are shared with TRBD2. V trimming: 6 bases; J trimming: 1 base; junction bases outside the gene matches: 8. The CDR3 runs 15 residues. CDR1 is MNHEY and CDR2 is SMNVEV in the germline V gene (reference sequence). CDR3 in DNA: TGTGCCAGCAGCAAGCTAGCGGGCCTATCCTACGAGCAGTACTTC. It specifies CASSKLAGLSYEQYF.

The J gene is TRBJ2-7, the V gene TRBV28, with TRBD1 matching 10 bases. V lost 4 bases and J lost 3; bases outside the gene matches: 6. The length of the CDR3 is 15 residues. Germline CDR1 and CDR2: MDHEN and SYDVKM. Here the CDR3 DNA reads TGTGCCAGCAGTTCGAGGGACAGGGGTCTCTACGAGCAGTACTTC. This codes for CASSSRDRGLYEQYF.

This clone was found once. The chain recombines TRBV4-1 with TRBJ2-7; 9 nucleotides agree with TRBD2. This CDR3 is 18 amino acids long. V trimming: 1 base; J trimming: 4 bases; junction bases outside the gene matches: 14. Germline loops: CDR1 MGHRA, CDR2 YSYEKL. The CDR3 DNA sequence: TGCGCCAGCAGCCAAGCAAGCCTGGGACTAGCTGGTCGTTACGAGCAGTACTTC. This encodes CASSQASLGLAGRYEQYF.

This chain links TRBV5-1 with TRBJ2-7; 7 bases are shared with TRBD1. Trimming removed 1 base from V and 2 bases from J; junction bases left unmatched: 3. Germline V gene data show CDR1 as SGHRS and CDR2 as YFSETQ. CDR3 size: 14 residues. The DNA for the CDR3 is TGCGCCAGCAGCTTGACAGGGGCAACCTACGAGCAGTACTTC. Its translation: CASSLTGATYEQYF.

The chain has TRBV30 and TRBJ2-7; D not resolved. This CDR3 has 14 amino acids. The V end lost 0 bases, the J end lost 2 bases, and 11 bases lay between the germline ends. CDR1 and CDR2 (germline): GTSNPN, SVGIG (reference sequence). In DNA form, the CDR3 reads TGTGCCTGGAGTGTATGGACCGACACCTACGAGCAGTACTTC. Its translation: CAWSVWTDTYEQYF.

The rearrangement uses TRBV9 and TRBJ2-3, with no clear D. V lost 2 bases and J 6 bases, leaving 10 bases between the germline ends. Germline V lookup: CDR1 SGDLS, CDR2 YYNGEE. This CDR3 spans 13 amino acids. CDR3 in DNA: TGTGCCAGCAGCGTCGAAGCGTTCGATACGCAGTATTTT. This codes for CASSVEAFDTQYF. Complete variable domain (other parts from reference TRBV9 and TRBJ2-3): DSGVTQTPKHLITATGQRVTLRCSPRSGDLSVYWYQQSLDQGLQFLIQYYNGEERAKGNILERFSAQQFPDLHSELNLSSLELGDSALYFCASSVEAFDTQYFGPGTRLTVL.

V usage is TRBV7-9 and J usage is TRBJ2-4, with D perhaps matching TRBD1 or TRBD2 (5 bases each). Germline loops: CDR1 SEHNR, CDR2 FQNEAQ (reference sequence). The CDR3 is 15 residues long. V dropped 7 bases and J dropped 3 bases, with 16 bases sitting between them. The CDR3 here is CASTPRGRGKNIQYF. CDR3 bases: TGTGCCAGCACCCCCCGGGGCCGCGGCAAAAACATTCAGTACTTC.

This CDR3 reads CASSPDTYNYGYTF. CDR3 DNA sequence: TGTGCCAGCAGTCCAGATACCTATAACTATGGCTACACCTTC. V gene TRBV28 combines with J gene TRBJ1-2; D unclear. The germline V gene has CDR1 MDHEN and CDR2 SYDVKM. V lost 5 bases and J lost 1, with 11 bases in between. The length of the CDR3 is 14 residues.

The CDR3 nucleotides are TGTGCCAGCAGTAGGACTAGCGGGAGGGCTCACGAGCAGTACTTC. Protein: CASSRTSGRAHEQYF. J is TRBJ2-7 and V is TRBV6-5; 15 nucleotides match TRBD2. Trimming removed 5 bases from V and 5 bases from J; junction bases left unmatched: 4. Looked up from germline, CDR1 is MNHEY and CDR2 is SVGAGI. This CDR3 has 15 amino acids.

The chain joins TRBV6-1 to TRBJ2-7; 9 bases are shared with TRBD2. The CDR3 runs to 13 residues. Looked up from germline, CDR1 is MNHNS and CDR2 is SASEGT. The V gene end was trimmed by 8 bases and the J gene end by 7 bases; junction bases not matched to a gene: 9. The CDR3 loop reads CASGLATSEEQYF. For the CDR3, the DNA is TGTGCCAGCGGACTAGCGACCTCCGAGGAGCAGTACTTC.

The chain joins TRBV6-1 to TRBJ2-7, with a tentative D call TRBD1 (5 bases). V was pared by 4 bases and J by 4 bases, with 8 bases between. Germline V gene lookup returns CDR1 MNHNS and CDR2 SASEGT. This CDR3 region has 12 residues. The CDR3 protein is CASSVTVYEQYF. Written as DNA, the CDR3 is TGTGCCAGCAGTGTGACAGTTTACGAGCAGTACTTC.

The CDR3 spells CASSSRGYEQYF. CDR3 bases: TGTGCCAGCAGCTCCCGTGGGTACGAGCAGTACTTC. V gene TRBV7-2 combines with J gene TRBJ2-7; D is uncertain. This CDR3 has 12 amino acids. V dropped 4 bases and J dropped 4 bases, with 8 bases sitting between them. The germline CDR1 and CDR2 sequences are SGHTA and FQGNSA.

The rearrangement uses TRBV6-5 and TRBJ2-1; the D is unclear. This CDR3 is 14 amino acids long. Germline assignment: CDR1 MNHEY and CDR2 SVGAGI. Trimming pared 6 bases from V and 6 bases from J, leaving 15 bases between. CDR3 region: CASSSILQSNEQFF. The CDR3 region has the DNA TGTGCCAGCAGCTCGATACTCCAGAGCAATGAGCAGTTCTTC.

This chain uses TRBV7-3 with TRBJ2-1; D is perhaps TRBD2 (7 bases). The CDR3 runs to 16 residues. Germline CDR1 and CDR2: SGHTA and FQGTGA. Deletions cut 1 base from V and 3 bases from J, with 13 bases between. The CDR3 loop reads CASSLIGGELYNEQFF. The CDR3 DNA reads TGTGCCAGCAGCTTAATAGGGGGGGAACTCTACAATGAGCAGTTCTTC.

The CDR3, as DNA: TGTGCCAGCAGCCAATCGGTTGGCACCGGGGAGCTGTTTTTT. Its protein is CASSQSVGTGELFF. V gene TRBV16 combines with J gene TRBJ2-2; D gene uncertain. V gave up 0 bases and J gave up 4 bases, with 6 bases separating them. Germline V gene sequence: CDR1 KGHSY, CDR2 FQNENV. This CDR3 is 14 amino acids long.

This chain connects TRBV6-4 to TRBJ2-3; D may be TRBD1 (5 bases). V dropped 3 bases and J dropped 2 bases, with 12 bases sitting between them. Germline assignment: CDR1 MRHNA and CDR2 SNTAGT. This CDR3 region has 15 residues. CDR3 DNA: TGTGCCAGCAGTGAAGTAAGGGGCTCCACAGATACGCAGTATTTT. Translating it yields CASSEVRGSTDTQYF.

The chain recombines TRBV7-8 with TRBJ2-7; the match to TRBD1 covers 8 bases. Germline assignment: CDR1 SGHVS and CDR2 FQNEAQ. This CDR3 comprises 14 residues. Unmatched junction bases numbered 9, after V lost 6 bases and J lost 5 bases. CDR3 coding DNA: TGTGCCAGCAGACGACAGGGGACCTCTAACGAGCAGTACTTC. Translation gives CASRRQGTSNEQYF. Drawing the rest from reference TRBV7-8 and TRBJ2-7, the complete variable domain is GAGVSQSPRYKVAKRGQDVALRCDPISGHVSLFWYQQALGQGPEFLTYFQNEAQLDKSGLPSDRFFAERPEGSVSTLKIQRTQQEDSAVYLCASRRQGTSNEQYFGPGTRLTVT.